The clone carrying this T cell receptor beta chain was picked up one time. Its antigen is unidentified. The V gene's germline CDR1 is SGDLS and CDR2 YYNGEE. The J segment lost 0 bases and the V segment lost 3 bases, leaving 2 bases of the junction unmatched. This CDR3 comprises 15 residues. The data were produced by immunoSEQ multiplex PCR, yet TCRdb's version contains in-frame clones alone and is incomplete. This table holds about 30,000 clones, less than 95% found once. These data originate in a study of T cells in tuberculosis. For the study at large: A South African cohort included IGRA-negative adolescents, latently infected IGRA-positive adolescents and adults with active tuberculosis.

Points from the study as a whole: GMM-specific TCRs were nearer to active tuberculosis alpha repertoires, suggesting expansion.

The rearrangement links TRBV9 to TRBJ2-7; 11 bases map to TRBD1. Sequencing was done on a sample of PBMCs. The source of this sequence is a donor aged 10-35 years with latent tuberculosis or without tuberculosis infection. The CDR3: CASSAGTGGSYEQYF. The CDR3, as DNA: TGTGCCAGCAGCGCTGGGACAGGGGGCTCCTACGAGCAGTACTTC.